The entry below describes one TCR beta chain. Its specificity is not known. In the PCR, 60 Vbeta and 13 Jbeta primers were used. Method: immunoSEQ multiplex PCR; TCRdb's copy keeps in-frame clones and lacks some. Among 130,000 to 150,000 clones, around 75% were seen once, and the ten largest hold 1.5% to 2%. This entry comes from a study of cytomegalovirus exposure and HLA in healthy donors. Findings of the study overall: The authors later found HLA-associated TCR beta chains more clonally expanded than equally common others. HLA restriction was apparent for most CMV-associated TCR beta chains in a later analysis.

V was pared by 4 bases and J by 3 bases, with 7 bases of the junction left unmatched. The CDR3 runs 15 residues. Germline V gene data show CDR1 as MNHEY and CDR2 as SMNVEV (reference sequence). Sequenced material: PBMCs. This clonotype was sampled from a woman aged 40 to 55 in good health and CMV-seronegative. The rearrangement joins TRBV27 to TRBJ1-2; TRBD1 agrees at 8 bases. The CDR3 nucleotides are TGTGCCAGCAGTTCCTCAGGACAGGGCGACTATGGCTACACCTTC. The encoded protein is CASSSSGQGDYGYTF.